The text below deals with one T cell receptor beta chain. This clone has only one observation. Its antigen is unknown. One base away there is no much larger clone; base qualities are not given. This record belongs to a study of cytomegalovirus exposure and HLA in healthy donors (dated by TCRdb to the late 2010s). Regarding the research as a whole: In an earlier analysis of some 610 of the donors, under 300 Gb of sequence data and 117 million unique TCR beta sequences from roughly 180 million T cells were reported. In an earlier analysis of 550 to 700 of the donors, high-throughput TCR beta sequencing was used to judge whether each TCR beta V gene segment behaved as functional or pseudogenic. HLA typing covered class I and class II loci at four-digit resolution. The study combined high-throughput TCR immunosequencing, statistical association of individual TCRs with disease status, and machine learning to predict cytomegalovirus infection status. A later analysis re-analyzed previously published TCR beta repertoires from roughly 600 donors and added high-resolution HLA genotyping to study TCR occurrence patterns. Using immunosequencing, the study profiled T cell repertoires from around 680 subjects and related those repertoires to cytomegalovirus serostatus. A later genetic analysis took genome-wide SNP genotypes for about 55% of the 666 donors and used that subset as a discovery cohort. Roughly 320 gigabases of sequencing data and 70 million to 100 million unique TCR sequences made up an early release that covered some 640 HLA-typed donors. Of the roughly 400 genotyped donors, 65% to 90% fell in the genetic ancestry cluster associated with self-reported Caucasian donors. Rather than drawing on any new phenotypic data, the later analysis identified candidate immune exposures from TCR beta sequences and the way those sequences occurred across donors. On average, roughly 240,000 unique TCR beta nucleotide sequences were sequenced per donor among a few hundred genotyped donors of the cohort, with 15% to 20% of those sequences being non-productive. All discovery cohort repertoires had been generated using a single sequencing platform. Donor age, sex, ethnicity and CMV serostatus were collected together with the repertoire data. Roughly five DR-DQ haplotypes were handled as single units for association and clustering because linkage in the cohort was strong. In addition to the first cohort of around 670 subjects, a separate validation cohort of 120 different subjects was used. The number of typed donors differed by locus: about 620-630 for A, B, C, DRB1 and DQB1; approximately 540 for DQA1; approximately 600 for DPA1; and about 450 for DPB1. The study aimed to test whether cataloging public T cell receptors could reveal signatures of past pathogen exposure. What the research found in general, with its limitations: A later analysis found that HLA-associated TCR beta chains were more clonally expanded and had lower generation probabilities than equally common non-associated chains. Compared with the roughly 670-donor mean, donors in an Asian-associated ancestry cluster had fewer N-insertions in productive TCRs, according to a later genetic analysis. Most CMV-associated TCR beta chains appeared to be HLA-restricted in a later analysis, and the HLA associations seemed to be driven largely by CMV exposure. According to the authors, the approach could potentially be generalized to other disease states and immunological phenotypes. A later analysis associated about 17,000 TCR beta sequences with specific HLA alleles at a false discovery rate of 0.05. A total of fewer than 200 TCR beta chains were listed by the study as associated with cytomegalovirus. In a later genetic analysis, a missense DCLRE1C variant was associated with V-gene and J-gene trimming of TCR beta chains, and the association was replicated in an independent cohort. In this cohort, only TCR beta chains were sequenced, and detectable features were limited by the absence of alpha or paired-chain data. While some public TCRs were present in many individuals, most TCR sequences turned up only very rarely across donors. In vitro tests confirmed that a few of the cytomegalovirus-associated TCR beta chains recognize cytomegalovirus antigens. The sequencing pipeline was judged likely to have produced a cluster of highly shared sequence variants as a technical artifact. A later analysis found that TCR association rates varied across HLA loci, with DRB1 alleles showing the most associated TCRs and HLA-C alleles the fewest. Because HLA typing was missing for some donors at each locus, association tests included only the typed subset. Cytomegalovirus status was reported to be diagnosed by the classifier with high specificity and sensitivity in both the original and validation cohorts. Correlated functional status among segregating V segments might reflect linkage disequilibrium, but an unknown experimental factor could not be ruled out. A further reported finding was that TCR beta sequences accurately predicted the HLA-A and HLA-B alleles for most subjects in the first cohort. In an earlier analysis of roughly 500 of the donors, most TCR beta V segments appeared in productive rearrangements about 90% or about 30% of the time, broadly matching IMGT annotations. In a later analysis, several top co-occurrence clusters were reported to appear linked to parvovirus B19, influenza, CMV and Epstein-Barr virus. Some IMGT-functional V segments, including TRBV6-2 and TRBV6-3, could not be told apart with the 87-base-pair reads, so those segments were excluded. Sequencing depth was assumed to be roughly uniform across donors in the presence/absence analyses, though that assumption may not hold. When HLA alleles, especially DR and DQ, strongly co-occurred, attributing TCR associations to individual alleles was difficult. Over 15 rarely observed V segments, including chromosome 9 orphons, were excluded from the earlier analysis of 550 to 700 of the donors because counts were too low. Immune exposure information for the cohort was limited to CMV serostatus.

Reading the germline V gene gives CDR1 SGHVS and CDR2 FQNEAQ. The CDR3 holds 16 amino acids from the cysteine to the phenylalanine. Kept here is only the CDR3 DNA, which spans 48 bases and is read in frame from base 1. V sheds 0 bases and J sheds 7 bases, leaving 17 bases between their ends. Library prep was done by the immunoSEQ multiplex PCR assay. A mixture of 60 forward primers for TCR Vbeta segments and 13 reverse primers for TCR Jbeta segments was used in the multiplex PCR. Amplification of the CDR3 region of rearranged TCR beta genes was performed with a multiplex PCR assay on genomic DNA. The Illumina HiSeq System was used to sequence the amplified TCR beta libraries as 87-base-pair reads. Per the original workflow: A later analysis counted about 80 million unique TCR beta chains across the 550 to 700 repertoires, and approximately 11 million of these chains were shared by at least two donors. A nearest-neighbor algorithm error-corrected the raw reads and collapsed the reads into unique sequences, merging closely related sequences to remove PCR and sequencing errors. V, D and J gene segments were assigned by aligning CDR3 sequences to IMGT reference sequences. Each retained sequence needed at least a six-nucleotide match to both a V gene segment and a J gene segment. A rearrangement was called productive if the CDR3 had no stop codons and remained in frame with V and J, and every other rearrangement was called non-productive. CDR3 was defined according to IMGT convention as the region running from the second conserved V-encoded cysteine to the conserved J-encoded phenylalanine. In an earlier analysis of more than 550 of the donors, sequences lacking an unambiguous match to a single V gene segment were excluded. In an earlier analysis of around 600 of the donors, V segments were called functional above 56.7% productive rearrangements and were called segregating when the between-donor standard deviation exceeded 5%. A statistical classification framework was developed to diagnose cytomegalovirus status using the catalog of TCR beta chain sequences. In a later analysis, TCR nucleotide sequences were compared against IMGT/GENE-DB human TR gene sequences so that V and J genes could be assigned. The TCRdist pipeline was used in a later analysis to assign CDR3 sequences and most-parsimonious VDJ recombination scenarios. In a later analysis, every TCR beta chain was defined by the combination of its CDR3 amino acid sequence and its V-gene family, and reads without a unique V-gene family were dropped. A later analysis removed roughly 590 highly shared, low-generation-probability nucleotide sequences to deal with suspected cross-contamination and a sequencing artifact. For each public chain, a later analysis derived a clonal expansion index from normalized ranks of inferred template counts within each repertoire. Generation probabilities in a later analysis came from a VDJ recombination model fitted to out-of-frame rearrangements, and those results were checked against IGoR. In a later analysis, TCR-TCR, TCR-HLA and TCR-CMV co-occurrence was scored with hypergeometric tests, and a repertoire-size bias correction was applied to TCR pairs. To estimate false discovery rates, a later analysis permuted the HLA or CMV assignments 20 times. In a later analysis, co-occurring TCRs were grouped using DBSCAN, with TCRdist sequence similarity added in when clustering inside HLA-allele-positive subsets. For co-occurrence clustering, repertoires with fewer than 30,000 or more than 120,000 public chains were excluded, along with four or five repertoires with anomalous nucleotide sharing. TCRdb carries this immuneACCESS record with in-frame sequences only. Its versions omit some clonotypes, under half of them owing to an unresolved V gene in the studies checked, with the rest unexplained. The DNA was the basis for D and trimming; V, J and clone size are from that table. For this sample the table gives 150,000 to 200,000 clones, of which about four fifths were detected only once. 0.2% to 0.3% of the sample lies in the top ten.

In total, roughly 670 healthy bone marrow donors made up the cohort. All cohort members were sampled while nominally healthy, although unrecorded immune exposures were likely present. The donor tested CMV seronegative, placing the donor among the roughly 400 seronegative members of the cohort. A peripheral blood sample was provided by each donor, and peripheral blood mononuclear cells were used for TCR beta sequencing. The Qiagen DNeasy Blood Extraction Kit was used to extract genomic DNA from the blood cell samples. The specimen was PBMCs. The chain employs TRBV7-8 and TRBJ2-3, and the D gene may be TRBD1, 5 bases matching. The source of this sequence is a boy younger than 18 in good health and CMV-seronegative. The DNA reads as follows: TGTGCCAGCAGCTTAGCGCTGGCAGGGTCTCTATATACGCAGTATTTT. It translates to CASSLALAGSLYTQYF.